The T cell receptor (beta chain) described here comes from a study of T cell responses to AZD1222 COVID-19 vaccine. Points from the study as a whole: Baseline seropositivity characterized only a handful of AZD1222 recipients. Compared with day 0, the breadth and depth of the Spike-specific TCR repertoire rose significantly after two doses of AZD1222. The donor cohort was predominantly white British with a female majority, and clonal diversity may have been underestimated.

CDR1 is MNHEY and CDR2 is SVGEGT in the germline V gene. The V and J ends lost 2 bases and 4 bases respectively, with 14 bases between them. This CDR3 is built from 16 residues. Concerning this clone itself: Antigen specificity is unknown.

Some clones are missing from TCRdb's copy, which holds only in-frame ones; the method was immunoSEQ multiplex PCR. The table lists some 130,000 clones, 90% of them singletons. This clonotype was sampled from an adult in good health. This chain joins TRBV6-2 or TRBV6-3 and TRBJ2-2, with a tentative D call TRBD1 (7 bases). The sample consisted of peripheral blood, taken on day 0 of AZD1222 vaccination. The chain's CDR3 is CASSYGGTARTGELFF. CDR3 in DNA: TGTGCCAGCAGTTACGGCGGGACAGCCCGCACCGGGGAGCTGTTTTTT.